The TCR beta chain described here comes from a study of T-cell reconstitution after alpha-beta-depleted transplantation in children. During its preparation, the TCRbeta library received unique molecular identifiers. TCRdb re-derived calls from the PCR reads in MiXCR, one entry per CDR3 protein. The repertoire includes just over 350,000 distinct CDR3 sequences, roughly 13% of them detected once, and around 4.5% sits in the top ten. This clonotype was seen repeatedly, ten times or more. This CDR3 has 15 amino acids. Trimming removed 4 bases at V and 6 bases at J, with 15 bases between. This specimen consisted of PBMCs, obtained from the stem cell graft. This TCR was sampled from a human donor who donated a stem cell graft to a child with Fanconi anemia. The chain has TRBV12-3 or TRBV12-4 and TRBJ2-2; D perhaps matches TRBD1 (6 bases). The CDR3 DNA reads TGTGCCAGCAGTTCCCGGCAGGGGTGGGCCGGGGAGCTGTTTTTT. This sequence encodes CASSSRQGWAGELFF.